The 17 T cell receptor beta chains given below trace back to one sample, sequenced in a study of beta chain features in type 1 diabetes (dated by TCRdb to the late 2010s). The receptor library was made with the immunoSEQ multiplex PCR assay. The High Capacity cDNA Reverse Transcription Kit was used to reverse transcribe all of the isolated RNA, meaning that expressed TCRB transcripts were what got sequenced. TCRdb retrieved this table from immuneACCESS and kept in-frame rearrangements only. Not all clones are present; in checked studies, unresolved V genes account for under half, and no reason is known for the remainder. The sample yields approximately 250,000 clones; over 8.5% were counted once. About 0.03% of the sample rests with the top ten. Material: naive CD4+ T cells from blood. This specimen's cell subset or site label, per the study, means: true naive CD4+ T cells. The receptors shown here come from a woman aged 18-29 years in good health.

This clone was seen only a few times. The rearrangement uses TRBV5-1 and TRBJ2-7; 7 bases match TRBD2. Germline assignment: CDR1 SGHRS and CDR2 YFSETQ. After removal of 7 bases from V and 5 bases from J, the junction contained 9 bases not matched to a gene. This CDR3 contains 13 residues. CDR3 sequence (DNA): TGCGCCAGCCGCGCATCCGGGGGGAACGAGCAGTACTTC. As protein: CASRASGGNEQYF.

The CDR3 DNA is TGTGCCAGTAGTACCTTGGGCTGGGCAGAGCAGTACTTC. It codes for CASSTLGWAEQYF. The genes are TRBV19 and TRBJ2-7; unclear D gene. CDR1 is LNHDA, CDR2 SQIVND, per germline (reference sequence). With 4 bases removed from V and 7 bases from J, the gap between germline ends came to 14 bases. This CDR3 region has 13 residues.

The chain uses TRBV14 and TRBJ2-4; 8 positions match TRBD1. V lost 2 bases and J lost 3; bases outside the gene matches: 12. Germline values: CDR1 SGHDN, CDR2 FVKESK. There are 18 residues in the CDR3. The CDR3 loop is CASSQSRWTGTVKNIQYF. The CDR3 DNA reads TGTGCCAGCAGCCAATCCCGCTGGACAGGGACAGTCAAAAACATTCAGTACTTC.

This clone was observed a handful of times. V usage is TRBV18 and J usage is TRBJ1-1; D might be TRBD1 (5 bases). V was cut by 2 bases and J by 7 bases, with 14 bases left in between. In germline, CDR1 is KGHSH, CDR2 LQKENI. CDR3 size: 14 residues. CDR3 amino acids: CASSPLGEESEAFF. The DNA for the CDR3 is TGTGCCAGCTCACCATTAGGGGAGGAGAGTGAAGCTTTCTTT.

This clone showed up just a few times. This chain links TRBV5-6 with TRBJ2-4; 9 positions agree with TRBD1. J was trimmed by 5 bases and V by 2 bases; bases with no gene match: 5. The length of the CDR3 is 15 residues. Germline CDR1 reads SGHDT; CDR2 reads YYEEEE. The CDR3 is CASSLTGGDENIQYF. CDR3 DNA: TGTGCCAGCAGCTTAACAGGGGGCGACGAAAACATTCAGTACTTC.

This clone was found a few times. Other DNA sequences within the sample encode an identical CDR3. CDR3 nucleotides: TGTGCCAGTAGTATTAGGGGAAACACTGAAGCTTTCTTT. Encoded protein: CASSIRGNTEAFF. V gene TRBV19 combines with J gene TRBJ1-1, with D possibly TRBD1 on 5 matching bases. The V end lost 3 bases, the J end lost 2 bases, and 7 bases lay between the germline ends. Germline V lookup: CDR1 LNHDA, CDR2 SQIVND (reference sequence). The CDR3 has 13 amino acids. Complete variable domain (other parts from reference TRBV19 and TRBJ1-1): DGGITQSPKYLFRKEGQNVTLSCEQNLNHDAMYWYRQDPGQGLRLIYYSQIVNDFQKGDIAEGYSVSREKKESFPLTVTSAQKNPTAFYLCASSIRGNTEAFFGQGTRLTVV.

This clone was counted only a few times. Here the CDR3 DNA reads TGTGCCAGCAGTTTACGGTCCGGGGAGCTGTTTTTT. Translation: CASSLRSGELFF. The V and J genes are TRBV28 and TRBJ2-2; no reliable D call. The CDR3 is 12 amino acids. The V gene's germline CDR1 is MDHEN and CDR2 SYDVKM. V lost 2 bases, J lost 6 bases, and 4 bases lay in between.

The CDR3 sequence is CASSLMLRREPSGELFF. CDR3 sequence (DNA): TGTGCCAGCAGCTTGATGCTGCGACGGGAACCATCCGGGGAGCTGTTTTTT. The chain uses TRBV5-6 and TRBJ2-2; a weak D match, TRBD2 (5 bases). In germline, CDR1 is SGHDT, CDR2 YYEEEE. This CDR3 is 17 amino acids long. The V end was cut by 1 base, the J end by 6 bases, with 19 bases between.

This clone was counted a few times. This chain uses TRBV7-9 with TRBJ1-2, with unresolved D. Trimming removed 8 bases from V and 0 bases from J, with 10 bases in between. The CDR3 is 13 amino acids. Germline V gene lookup returns CDR1 SEHNR and CDR2 FQNEAQ (reference sequence). The CDR3 region is CASVEGANYGYTF. The CDR3 DNA follows: TGTGCCAGCGTCGAGGGAGCTAACTATGGCTACACCTTC.

The J gene is TRBJ2-1, the V gene TRBV9; a weak D match, TRBD2 (5 bases). Trimming left V 1 base short and J 5 bases short, with 13 bases between. The germline CDR1 and CDR2 sequences are SGDLS and YYNGEE. The CDR3 consists of 15 residues. Here the CDR3 DNA reads TGTGCCAGCAGCGTACTAACGGGAACTGACAATGAGCAGTTCTTC. It codes for CASSVLTGTDNEQFF.

This clone has just a few counts. V is TRBV23-1 and J is TRBJ1-1; D is undetermined. TRBV23-1 is an ORF, with its function uncertain. Trimming left V 8 bases short and J 4 bases short, with 8 bases between. CDR3 length: 11 residues. The CDR3 loop reads CASPGCTEAFF. The CDR3, as DNA: TGCGCCAGCCCCGGGTGCACTGAAGCTTTCTTT.

This clone showed up just a few times. The chain joins TRBV30 to TRBJ2-3; D might be TRBD2 (5 bases). The germline V gene encodes CDR1 GTSNPN and CDR2 SVGIG (reference sequence). The CDR3 length is 14 residues. V lost 0 bases, J lost 6 bases, and 13 bases lay in between. CDR3 coding DNA: TGTGCCTGGAGTGTACGGGCGGGTTCCGATACGCAGTATTTT. This encodes CAWSVRAGSDTQYF.

This clone was picked up a small number of times. This chain connects TRBV27 to TRBJ2-7; 10 bases agree with TRBD1. The germline V gene encodes CDR1 MNHEY and CDR2 SMNVEV (reference sequence). The junction had 5 bases not matched to a gene; V was cut back by 2 bases and J by 1 base. There are 16 residues in the CDR3. The CDR3 region is CASSLGTGALSYEQYF. CDR3 nucleotides: TGTGCCAGCAGTTTAGGGACAGGGGCACTTTCCTACGAGCAGTACTTC.

This clone was observed a few times. The same CDR3 also results from other DNA sequences found in this sample. The chain couples TRBV5-1 to TRBJ1-5; D unresolved. The length of the CDR3 is 14 residues. V was trimmed by 0 bases and J by 2 bases, leaving 6 bases between them. The germline CDR1 and CDR2 sequences are SGHRS and YFSETQ. Written as DNA, the CDR3 is TGCGCCAGCAGCTTGGCAGGCGGCAATCAGCCCCAGCATTTT. Translated, it gives CASSLAGGNQPQHF.

This clone has only a few counts. The V call is TRBV19, the J call TRBJ2-1, with unresolved D. The V end was cut by 3 bases, the J end by 0 bases, with 9 bases between. The CDR3 is 15 amino acids. CDR1 and CDR2 from the germline V gene are LNHDA and SQIVND (reference sequence). The CDR3 here is CASSITPSSYNEQFF. The DNA for the CDR3 is TGTGCCAGTAGTATTACCCCGAGCTCCTACAATGAGCAGTTCTTC.

This clone was seen a handful of times. The chain links TRBV28 to TRBJ1-1, with TRBD1 matching over 7 bases. Germline trimming cut 7 bases from V and 2 bases from J; bases unmatched to any gene: 7. The CDR3 runs 14 residues. CDR1 MDHEN and CDR2 SYDVKM come from the germline V gene. CDR3 coding DNA: TGTGCCAGCACCTGGGGGACAGCAAACACTGAAGCTTTCTTT. Protein: CASTWGTANTEAFF.

This clone was found a few times. The rearrangement uses TRBV5-4 and TRBJ2-7; tentative D call: TRBD2 (6 bases). CDR1 and CDR2 from the germline V gene are SGHNT and YYREEE (reference sequence). The CDR3 consists of 15 residues. V lost 0 bases, J lost 2 bases, and 12 bases lay in between. This CDR3 reads CASSLGRENPYEQYF. CDR3 nucleotides: TGTGCCAGCAGCTTGGGTCGGGAGAATCCCTACGAGCAGTACTTC.